This T cell receptor beta chain was observed in a study of T cells in Graves' hyperthyroidism and ophthalmopathy (dated by TCRdb to 2018 to 2020). With respect to the entire study: Peripheral blood samples were taken at initial diagnosis, before any treatment was given. A discovery cohort of about a hundred patients, roughly 43 with Graves' ophthalmopathy and approximately 55 with stable Graves' hyperthyroidism, was used to find distinguishing TCR V-J signatures. An independent validation cohort of fewer than 20 hyperthyroidism patients and 17 patients who later progressed to ophthalmopathy tested prospective prediction of ophthalmopathy. The approximately 95 discovery patients were divided at random into training and test sets in a 7:3 ratio. The study also compared thyroid tissue and blood T-cell repertoires from several Graves' hyperthyroidism patients. Following sampling, methimazole starting at 30 mg daily was given to hyperthyroidism patients, and high-dose intravenous methylprednisolone was given to ophthalmopathy patients. According to the paper, TCR Vbeta CDR3 sequencing was carried out on 135 peripheral blood samples, which came from fewer than 50 ophthalmopathy, some 73 hyperthyroidism and some 17 progressor patients.

Graves' hyperthyroidism was defined as stable when no progression to ophthalmopathy occurred over 18 months of follow-up. The hyperthyroidism patients were between 18 and 65 years old and newly diagnosed, with a disease duration of less than 2 months. Any patient with an uncontrolled infection, another autoimmune disease, pregnancy or lactation was excluded. Diagnoses relied on clinical symptoms, serum thyroxine and TRAb, thyroid ultrasound and orbital computed tomography. PBMCs were separated from roughly 10 ml of fresh peripheral blood using Ficoll-Paque density gradient centrifugation. Total RNA was extracted using Trizol reagent, and RNA quality was assessed on an Agilent 2100 Bioanalyzer. This clonotype has a count of ten or more. The target of this receptor is not known. There are no base qualities to consult, and no much larger clone falls within one base. The TCR beta CDR3 regions were amplified from the RNA transcripts. A first-round RT-PCR of the TCR CDR3 used the HTBI primer set with the Qiagen OneStep RT-PCR kit. The libraries were constructed in a second round of multiplex PCR and then size-selected and purified. The libraries were sequenced on an Illumina HiSeq2000 using paired-end 100 bp reads. As for the original processing: SOAPnuke was used to process the raw data, with reads discarded if the reads contained adapters or uncalled bases, had a mean Phred below 15, or lacked an exact constant-primer or identifier match. High-quality paired reads were merged with COPE v1.2.5, and unique nucleotide sequences were defined as clonotypes. MiTCR v1.1 was used to align the clonotypes against IMGT TRBV, TRBD and TRBJ reference segments. Analysis was restricted to V-J combinations with a frequency above 0.0001, which covered over 98% of repertoires. A TCS score was defined as the ratio of F50 (clonal expansion) to E x V (chaos), with BLOSUM62-based TCRdist applied between CDR3 peptides within each V-J. Welch's t-statistics and random forest reduced fewer than 550 V-J features to about 12, which were used in a naive Bayes classifier (R e1071). TCRdb passed the public sequencing reads through fastp at Q25 and MiXCR, retaining productive beta sequences. Entries that share a CDR3 protein sequence are merged under the most common genes and DNA. For this entry, the V and J calls and clone size follow TCRdb and not the study's own pipeline. The sample table lists roughly 170,000 distinct CDR3 sequences, about 18% of them with a count of one. The top ten clones comprise approximately 28% of the sample.

V is cut back by 6 bases and J by 5 bases, with 8 bases in the junction unmatched. From its cysteine to its phenylalanine, the CDR3 spans 16 amino acids. CDR3 DNA is the only sequence kept; it has 48 bases, read in frame from the first base. The germline V gene yields MDHEN for CDR1 and SYDVKM for CDR2. The study at large found these results: In validation, the model predicted progression to ophthalmopathy a median of around six months before onset, with roughly 68% sensitivity and 72.22% specificity. Sample size was not statistically predetermined, and blinding of investigators to group allocation was not performed. Most expanded thyroid clonotypes (frequency above 0.001) were also found in blood, which suggests that blood repertoires may mirror thyroid immune responses. A 13 V-J signature model separated ophthalmopathy from stable hyperthyroidism, with roughly 88% sensitivity and 81.08% specificity in cross-validation and 80%/75% in testing.

This clonotype was sampled from a woman in her forties or fifties with Graves' hyperthyroidism. The rearrangement joined TRBV28 to TRBJ2-2; the junction holds 11 bases that match TRBD1. The sample taken for sequencing was blood. CDR3 region: CASSPGQGAWTGELFF. At the DNA level, the sequence is TGTGCCAGCAGCCCAGGACAGGGGGCTTGGACCGGGGAGCTGTTTTTT.